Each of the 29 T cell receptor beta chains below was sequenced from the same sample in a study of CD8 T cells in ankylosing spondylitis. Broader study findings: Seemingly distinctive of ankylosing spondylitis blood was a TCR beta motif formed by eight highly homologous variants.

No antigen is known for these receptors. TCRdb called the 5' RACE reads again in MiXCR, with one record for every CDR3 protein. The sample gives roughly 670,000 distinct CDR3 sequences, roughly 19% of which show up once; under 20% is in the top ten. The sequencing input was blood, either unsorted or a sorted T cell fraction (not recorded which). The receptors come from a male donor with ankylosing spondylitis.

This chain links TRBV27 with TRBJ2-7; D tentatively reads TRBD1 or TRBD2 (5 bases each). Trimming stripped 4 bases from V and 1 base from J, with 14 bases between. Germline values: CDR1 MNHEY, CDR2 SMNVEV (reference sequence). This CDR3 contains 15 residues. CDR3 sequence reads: CASSYSGTESYEQYF. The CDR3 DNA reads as TGTGCCAGCAGTTATTCCGGGACGGAATCCTACGAGCAGTACTTC.

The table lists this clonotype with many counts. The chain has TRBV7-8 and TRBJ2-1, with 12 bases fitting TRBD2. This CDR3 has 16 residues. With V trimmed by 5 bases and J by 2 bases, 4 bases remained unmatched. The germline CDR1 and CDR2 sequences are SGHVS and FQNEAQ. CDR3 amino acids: CASSQLAGGPYNEQFF. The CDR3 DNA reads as TGTGCCAGCAGCCAGCTAGCGGGGGGGCCCTACAATGAGCAGTTCTTC.

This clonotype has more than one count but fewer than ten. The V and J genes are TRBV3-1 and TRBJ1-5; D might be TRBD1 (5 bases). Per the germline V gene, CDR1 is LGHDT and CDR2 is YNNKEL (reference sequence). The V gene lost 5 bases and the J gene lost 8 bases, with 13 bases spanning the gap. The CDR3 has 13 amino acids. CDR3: CASSTHGGKPQHF. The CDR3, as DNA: TGTGCCAGCAGCACTCACGGGGGAAAGCCCCAGCATTTT.

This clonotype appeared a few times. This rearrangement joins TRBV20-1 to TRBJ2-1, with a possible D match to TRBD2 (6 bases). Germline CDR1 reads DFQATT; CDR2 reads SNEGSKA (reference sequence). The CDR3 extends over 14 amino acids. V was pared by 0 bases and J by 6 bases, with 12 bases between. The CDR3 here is CSARDPGVPNEQFF. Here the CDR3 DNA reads TGCAGTGCTAGAGATCCGGGAGTCCCCAATGAGCAGTTCTTC.

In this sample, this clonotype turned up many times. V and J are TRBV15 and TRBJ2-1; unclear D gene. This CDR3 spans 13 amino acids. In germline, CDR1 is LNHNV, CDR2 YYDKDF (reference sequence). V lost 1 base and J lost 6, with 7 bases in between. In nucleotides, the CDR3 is TGTGCCACCAGCAGAGTACCGAGCAATGAGCAGTTCTTC. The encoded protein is CATSRVPSNEQFF.

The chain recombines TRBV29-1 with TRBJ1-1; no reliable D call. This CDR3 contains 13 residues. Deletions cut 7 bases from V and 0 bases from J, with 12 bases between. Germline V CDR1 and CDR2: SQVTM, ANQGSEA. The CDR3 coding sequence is TGCAGCGCTGCCCTTACAGTGAACACTGAAGCTTTCTTT. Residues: CSAALTVNTEAFF.

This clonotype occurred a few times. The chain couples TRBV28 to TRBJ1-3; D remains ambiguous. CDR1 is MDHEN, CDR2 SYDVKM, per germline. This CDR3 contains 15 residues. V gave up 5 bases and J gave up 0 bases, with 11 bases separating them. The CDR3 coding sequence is TGTGCCAGCAGTCTGTTGCTTAACTCTGGAAACACCATATATTTT. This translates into CASSLLLNSGNTIYF.

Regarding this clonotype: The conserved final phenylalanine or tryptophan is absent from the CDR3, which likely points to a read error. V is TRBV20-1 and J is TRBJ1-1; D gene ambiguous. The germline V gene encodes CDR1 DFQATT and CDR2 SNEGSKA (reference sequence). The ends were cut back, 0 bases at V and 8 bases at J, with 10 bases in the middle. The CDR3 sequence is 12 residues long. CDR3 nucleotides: TGCAGTGCTAGAGAAGGGCAGTTAGAAGCTTTCTTG. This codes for CSAREGQLEAFL.

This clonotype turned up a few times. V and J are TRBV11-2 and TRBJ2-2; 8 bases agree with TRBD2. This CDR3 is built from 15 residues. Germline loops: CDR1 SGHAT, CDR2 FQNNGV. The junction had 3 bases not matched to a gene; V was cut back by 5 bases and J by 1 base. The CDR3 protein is CASSVAGLNTGELFF. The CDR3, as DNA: TGTGCCAGCAGCGTAGCGGGACTGAACACCGGGGAGCTGTTTTTT.

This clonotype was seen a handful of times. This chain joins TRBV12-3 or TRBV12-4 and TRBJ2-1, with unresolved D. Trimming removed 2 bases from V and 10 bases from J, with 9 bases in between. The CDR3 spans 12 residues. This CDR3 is CASSLNSPEQFF. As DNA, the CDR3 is TGTGCCAGCAGTTTAAACTCCCCGGAGCAGTTCTTC.

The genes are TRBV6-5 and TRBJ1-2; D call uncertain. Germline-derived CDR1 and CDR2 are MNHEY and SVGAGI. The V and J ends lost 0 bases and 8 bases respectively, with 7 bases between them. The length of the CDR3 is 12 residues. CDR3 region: CASSYSGWGYTF. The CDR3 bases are TGTGCCAGCAGTTACTCCGGGTGGGGCTACACCTTC.

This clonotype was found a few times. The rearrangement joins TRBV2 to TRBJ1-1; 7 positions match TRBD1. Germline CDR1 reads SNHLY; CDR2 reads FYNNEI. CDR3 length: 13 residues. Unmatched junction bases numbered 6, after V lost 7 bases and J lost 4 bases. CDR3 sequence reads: CASNQGEGTEAFF. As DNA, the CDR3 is TGTGCCAGCAATCAGGGGGAGGGCACTGAAGCTTTCTTT.

The CDR3 nucleotides read TGCGCCAGCAGCCGGGCTAGCGGGGGCGGGGAGCTGTTTTTT. This sequence encodes CASSRASGGGELFF. This sequence joins TRBV4-1 and TRBJ2-2; 10 nucleotides agree with TRBD2. Trimming at V came to 4 bases and at J to 7 bases, leaving 3 bases not matched to a gene. Germline V gene data show CDR1 as MGHRA and CDR2 as YSYEKL. CDR3 length: 14 amino acids.

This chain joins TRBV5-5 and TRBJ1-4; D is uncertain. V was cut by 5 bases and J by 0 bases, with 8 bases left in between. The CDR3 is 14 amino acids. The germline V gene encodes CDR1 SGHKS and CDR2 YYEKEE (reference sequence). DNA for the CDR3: TGTGCCAGCAGGGTCTCCTCAACTAATGAAAAACTGTTTTTT. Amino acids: CASRVSSTNEKLFF.

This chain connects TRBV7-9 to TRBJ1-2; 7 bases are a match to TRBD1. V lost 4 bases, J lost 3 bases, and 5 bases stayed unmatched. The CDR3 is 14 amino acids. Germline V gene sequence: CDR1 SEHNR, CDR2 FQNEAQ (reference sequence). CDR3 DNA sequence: TGTGCCAGCAGCTCCACAGGGGTCGACTATGGCTACACCTTC. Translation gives CASSSTGVDYGYTF.

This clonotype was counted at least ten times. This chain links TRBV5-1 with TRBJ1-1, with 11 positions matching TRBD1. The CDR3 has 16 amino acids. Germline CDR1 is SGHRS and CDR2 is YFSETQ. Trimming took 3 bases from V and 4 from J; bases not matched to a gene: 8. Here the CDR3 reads CASSYTTGTGGTEAFF. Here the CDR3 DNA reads TGCGCCAGCAGCTATACTACCGGGACAGGGGGCACTGAAGCTTTCTTT.

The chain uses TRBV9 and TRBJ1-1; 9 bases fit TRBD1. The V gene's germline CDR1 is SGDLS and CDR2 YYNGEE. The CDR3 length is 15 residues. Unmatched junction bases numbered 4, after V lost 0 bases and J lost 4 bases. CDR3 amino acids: CASSVGDREGTEAFF. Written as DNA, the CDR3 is TGTGCCAGCAGCGTAGGGGACAGGGAAGGCACTGAAGCTTTCTTT.

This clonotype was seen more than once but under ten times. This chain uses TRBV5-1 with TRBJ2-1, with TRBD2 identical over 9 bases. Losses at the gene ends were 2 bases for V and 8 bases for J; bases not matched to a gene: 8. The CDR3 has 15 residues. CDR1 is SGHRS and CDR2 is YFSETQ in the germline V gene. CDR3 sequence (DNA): TGCGCCAGCAGCTTTAGCGGGAGTAGTGGGGATGAGCAGTTCTTC. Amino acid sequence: CASSFSGSSGDEQFF.

The CDR3 region is CASAPENTGELFF. The CDR3 region has the DNA TGTGCCAGCGCGCCGGAAAACACCGGGGAGCTGTTTTTT. The chain combines TRBV13 with TRBJ2-2; D is unresolved. Trimming removed 8 bases from V and 2 bases from J, with 9 bases in between. The germline CDR1 and CDR2 sequences are PRHDT and FYEKMQ (reference sequence). This CDR3 spans 13 amino acids.

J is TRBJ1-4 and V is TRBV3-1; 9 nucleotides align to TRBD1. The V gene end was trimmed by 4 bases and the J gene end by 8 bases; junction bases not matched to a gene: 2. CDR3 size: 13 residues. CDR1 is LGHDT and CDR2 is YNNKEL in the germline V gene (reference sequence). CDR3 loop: CASSRTGAEKLFF. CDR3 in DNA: TGTGCCAGCAGCCGGACAGGGGCCGAAAAACTGTTTTTT.

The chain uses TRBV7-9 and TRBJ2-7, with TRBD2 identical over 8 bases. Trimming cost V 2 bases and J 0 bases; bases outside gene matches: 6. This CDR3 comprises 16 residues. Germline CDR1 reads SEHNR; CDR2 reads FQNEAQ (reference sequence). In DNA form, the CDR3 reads TGTGCCAGCAGCTTACTTCCGGGGGGGTACTCCTACGAGCAGTACTTC. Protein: CASSLLPGGYSYEQYF.

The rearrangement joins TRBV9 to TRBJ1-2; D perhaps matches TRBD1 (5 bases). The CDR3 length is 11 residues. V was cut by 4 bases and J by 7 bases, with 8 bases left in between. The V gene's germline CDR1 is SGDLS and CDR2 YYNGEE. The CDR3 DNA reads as TGTGCCAGCAGCCGGGACGGTGGCTACACCTTC. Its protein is CASSRDGGYTF.

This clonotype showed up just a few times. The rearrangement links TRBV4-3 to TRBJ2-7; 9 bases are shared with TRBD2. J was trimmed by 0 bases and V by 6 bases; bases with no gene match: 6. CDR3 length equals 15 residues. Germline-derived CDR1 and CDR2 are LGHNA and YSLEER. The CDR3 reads CASSVSGRSSYEQYF. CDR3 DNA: TGCGCCAGCAGTGTCAGCGGGAGGAGCTCCTACGAGCAGTACTTC.

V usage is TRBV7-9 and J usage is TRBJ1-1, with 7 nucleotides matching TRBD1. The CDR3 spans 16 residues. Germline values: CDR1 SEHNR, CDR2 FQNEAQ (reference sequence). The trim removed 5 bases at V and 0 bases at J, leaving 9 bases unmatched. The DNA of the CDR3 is TGTGCCAGCAGCCCCGGGACAGAAGTCATGAACACTGAAGCTTTCTTT. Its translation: CASSPGTEVMNTEAFF.

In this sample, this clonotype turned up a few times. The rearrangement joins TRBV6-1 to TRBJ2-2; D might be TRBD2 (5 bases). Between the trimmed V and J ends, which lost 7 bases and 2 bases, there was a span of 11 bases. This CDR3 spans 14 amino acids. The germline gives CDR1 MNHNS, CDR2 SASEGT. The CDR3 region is CASTRGSNTGELFF. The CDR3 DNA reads TGTGCCAGCACAAGAGGGTCTAACACCGGGGAGCTGTTTTTT.

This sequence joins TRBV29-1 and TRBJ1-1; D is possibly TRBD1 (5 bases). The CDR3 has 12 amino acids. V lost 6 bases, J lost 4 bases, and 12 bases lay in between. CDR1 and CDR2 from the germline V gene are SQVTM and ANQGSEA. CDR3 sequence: CSVRGVVTEAFF. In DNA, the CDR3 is TGCAGCGTCCGAGGGGTGGTCACTGAAGCTTTCTTT.

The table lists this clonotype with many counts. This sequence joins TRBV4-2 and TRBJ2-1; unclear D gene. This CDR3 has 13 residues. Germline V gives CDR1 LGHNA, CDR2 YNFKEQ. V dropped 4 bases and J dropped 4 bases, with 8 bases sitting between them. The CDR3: CASSREGYNEQFF. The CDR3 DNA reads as TGTGCCAGCAGCCGGGAAGGGTACAATGAGCAGTTCTTC.

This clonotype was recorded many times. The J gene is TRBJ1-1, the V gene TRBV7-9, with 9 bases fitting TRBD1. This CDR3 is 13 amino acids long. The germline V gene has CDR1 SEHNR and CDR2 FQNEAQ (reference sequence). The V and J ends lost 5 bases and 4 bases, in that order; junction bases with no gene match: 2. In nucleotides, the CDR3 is TGTGCCAGCAGCCCGACAGGGGGCACTGAAGCTTTCTTT. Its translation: CASSPTGGTEAFF.

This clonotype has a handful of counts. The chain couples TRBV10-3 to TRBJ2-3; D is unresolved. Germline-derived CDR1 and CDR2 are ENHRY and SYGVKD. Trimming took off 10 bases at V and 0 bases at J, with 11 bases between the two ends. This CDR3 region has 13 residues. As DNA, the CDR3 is TGTGCCACCACCAGTGGGAGCACAGATACGCAGTATTTT. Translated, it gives CATTSGSTDTQYF.